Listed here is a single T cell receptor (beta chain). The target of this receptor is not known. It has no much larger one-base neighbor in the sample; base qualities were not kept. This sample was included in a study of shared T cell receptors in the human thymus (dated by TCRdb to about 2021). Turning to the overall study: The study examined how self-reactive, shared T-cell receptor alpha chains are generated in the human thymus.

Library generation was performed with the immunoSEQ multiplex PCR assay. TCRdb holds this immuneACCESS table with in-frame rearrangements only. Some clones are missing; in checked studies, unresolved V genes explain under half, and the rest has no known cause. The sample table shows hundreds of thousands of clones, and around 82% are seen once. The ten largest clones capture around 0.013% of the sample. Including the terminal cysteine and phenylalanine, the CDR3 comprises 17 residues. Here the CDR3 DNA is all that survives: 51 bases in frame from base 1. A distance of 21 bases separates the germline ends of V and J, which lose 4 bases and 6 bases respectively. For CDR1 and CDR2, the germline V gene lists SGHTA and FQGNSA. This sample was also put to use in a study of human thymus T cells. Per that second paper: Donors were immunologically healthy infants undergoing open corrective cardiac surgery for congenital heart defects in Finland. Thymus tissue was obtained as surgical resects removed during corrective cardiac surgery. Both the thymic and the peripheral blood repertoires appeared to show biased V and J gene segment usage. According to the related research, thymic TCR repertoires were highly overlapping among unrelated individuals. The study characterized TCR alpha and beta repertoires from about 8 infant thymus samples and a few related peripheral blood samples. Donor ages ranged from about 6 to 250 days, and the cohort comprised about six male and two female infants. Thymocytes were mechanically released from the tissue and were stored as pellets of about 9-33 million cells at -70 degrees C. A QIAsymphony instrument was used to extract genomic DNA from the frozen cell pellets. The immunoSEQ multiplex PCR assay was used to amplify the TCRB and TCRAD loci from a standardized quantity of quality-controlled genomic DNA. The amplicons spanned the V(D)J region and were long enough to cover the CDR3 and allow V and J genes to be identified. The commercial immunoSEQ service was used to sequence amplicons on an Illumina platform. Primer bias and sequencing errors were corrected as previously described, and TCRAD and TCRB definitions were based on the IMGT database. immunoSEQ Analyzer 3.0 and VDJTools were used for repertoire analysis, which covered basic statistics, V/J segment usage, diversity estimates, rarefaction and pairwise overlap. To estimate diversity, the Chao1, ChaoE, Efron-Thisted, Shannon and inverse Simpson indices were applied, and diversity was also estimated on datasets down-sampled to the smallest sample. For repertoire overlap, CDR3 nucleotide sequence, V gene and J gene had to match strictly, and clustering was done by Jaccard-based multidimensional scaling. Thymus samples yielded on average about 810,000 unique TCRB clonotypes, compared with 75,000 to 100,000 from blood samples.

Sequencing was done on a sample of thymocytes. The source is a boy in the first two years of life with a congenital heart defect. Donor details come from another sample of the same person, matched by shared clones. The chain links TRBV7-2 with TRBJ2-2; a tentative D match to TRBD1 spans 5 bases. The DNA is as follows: TGTGCCAGCAGCTCCACCCTCAGGGAAATGAAACCCGGGGAGCTGTTTTTT. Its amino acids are CASSSTLREMKPGELFF.